A selection of T cell receptor beta chains follows, all from one sample in a study of response to subunit inactivated influenza vaccine. MiXCR was run by TCRdb on the RT-PCR reads, yielding one entry per CDR3 protein. The sample lists 500,000 to 550,000 distinct CDR3 sequences; less than 8% were seen once. This specimen consisted of PBMCs from blood, obtained less than 30 months after vaccination. The receptors originated from a man between 50 and 69 years old who received an inactivated influenza vaccine. Each CDR3 is given with its conserved first and last residue. The D gene is left open where the match is weak. The listing skips clone size in some rows; elsewhere it reads once, few, many or a size class.

TRBV10-2,TRBJ2-5,TRBD1,many,CASSGRDSEETQYF,TGCGCCAGCAGCGGACGGGACAGCGAGGAGACCCAGTACTTC
TRBV7-7,TRBJ1-1,-,few,CASSPDRDTF,TGTGCTAGCAGCCCCGACCGGGACACCTTT
TRBV28,TRBJ2-3,TRBD2,many,CASSLRRESDTQYF,TGTGCCAGCAGTTTGCGGCGGGAGTCAGATACGCAGTATTTT
TRBV12-3/TRBV12-4,TRBJ2-7,-,-,CASSIQGIAYEQYF,TGTGCCAGCAGTATCCAGGGGATTGCCTACGAGCAGTACTTC
TRBV4-2,TRBJ2-1,TRBD2,-,CASSRGYLGRDYNEQFF,TGTGCCAGCAGCCGAGGTTACCTCGGGAGGGACTACAATGAGCAGTTCTTC
TRBV5-5,TRBJ1-2,TRBD1,-,CASSTQGAGGYTF,TGTGCCAGCAGCACCCAGGGGGCGGGTGGCTACACCTTC
TRBV7-8,TRBJ2-7,-,many,CASSTLVATGVVSEQYF,TGTGCCAGCAGTACCCTGGTCGCGACAGGAGTAGTAAGCGAGCAGTACTTC
TRBV5-5,TRBJ2-1,TRBD2,-,CASSRSGNYNEQFF,TGTGCCAGCAGCCGAAGCGGGAACTACAATGAGCAGTTCTTC
TRBV5-1,TRBJ2-3,-,many,CASSQGPRPDTQYF,TGCGCCAGCAGCCAGGGTCCGAGGCCTGATACGCAGTATTTT
TRBV6-2/TRBV6-3,TRBJ2-2,-,-,CASSLLHDTGELFF,TGTGCCAGCAGTTTACTCCATGACACCGGGGAGCTGTTTTTT
TRBV7-8,TRBJ2-3,TRBD2,-,CASSLAAGGSLTQYF,TGTGCCAGCAGCTTAGCAGCGGGGGGGTCCCTCACGCAGTATTTT
TRBV6-6,TRBJ2-3,-,many,CASSYVETSVYF,TGTGCCAGCAGTTACGTTGAGACCAGTGTGTATTTT
TRBV10-2,TRBJ2-3,TRBD1,few,CASSDTGASISTDTQYF,TGCGCCAGCAGTGATACAGGGGCTAGCATCAGCACAGATACGCAGTATTTT
TRBV3-1,TRBJ2-7,-,-,CASSHGDGPYEQYF,TGTGCCAGCAGCCATGGGGACGGACCCTACGAGCAGTACTTC
TRBV29-1,TRBJ2-1,TRBD2,many,CSAGRTGVGNEQFF,TGCAGCGCCGGGAGGACGGGAGTGGGCAATGAGCAGTTCTTC
TRBV20-1,TRBJ2-2,-,-,CCARIFRGGLTGELFF,TGCTGTGCTAGAATTTTCCGTGGGGGTCTCACCGGGGAGCTGTTTTTT
TRBV6-5,TRBJ1-2,-,-,CASSSARGGDYGYTF,TGTGCCAGCAGTTCCGCCCGGGGAGGTGACTATGGCTACACCTTC
TRBV11-1,TRBJ2-7,TRBD1,-,CASSGTGVSYEQYF,TGTGCCAGCTCCGGGACAGGGGTCTCCTACGAGCAGTACTTC
TRBV7-3,TRBJ1-5,-,-,CASSLKGGRNQPQHF,TGTGCCAGCAGCTTAAAGGGGGGCAGAAATCAGCCCCAGCATTTT
TRBV7-2,TRBJ1-5,-,-,CASSLAGRAINQPQHF,TGTGCCAGCAGCTTAGCGGGCAGGGCTATCAATCAGCCCCAGCATTTT
TRBV12-3/TRBV12-4,TRBJ2-7,TRBD2,-,CASSLGWGGPGYEQYF,TGTGCCAGCAGTTTGGGGTGGGGGGGACCGGGATACGAGCAGTACTTC
TRBV6-1,TRBJ1-3,-,-,CASREDSGNTIYF,TGTGCCAGCAGGGAGGACAGTGGAAACACCATATATTTT
TRBV7-2,TRBJ2-3,TRBD2,-,CASTLAGGTDTQYF,TGTGCCAGCACACTAGCGGGAGGCACAGATACGCAGTATTTT